Each of the 7 T cell receptor beta chains below was sequenced from the same sample in a study of blood T cell repertoires in COVID-19 (dated by TCRdb to 2020 to 2022). Libraries were prepared through the immunoSEQ multiplex PCR assay. TCRdb holds this immuneACCESS table with in-frame rearrangements only. Some clones are missing; in checked studies, unresolved V genes explain under half, and the rest has no known cause. In all, the sample holds roughly 250,000 clones, and 91% of those were seen once. The leading ten clones occupy about 2.5% of the sample. The sample consisted of peripheral blood. The receptor source for this set is a person aged 18 to 30 with COVID-19, enrolled during active disease.

This CDR3 reads CASSRRASGGYEQYF. The CDR3 DNA follows: TGTGCCAGCAGCCGGCGGGCTAGCGGGGGCTACGAGCAGTACTTC. The J gene is TRBJ2-7, the V gene TRBV7-8, with 10 bases matching TRBD2. This CDR3 spans 15 amino acids. Unmatched junction bases numbered 7, after V lost 5 bases and J lost 3 bases. Germline loops: CDR1 SGHVS, CDR2 FQNEAQ.

The V call is TRBV27, the J call TRBJ2-2; TRBD2 matches at 12 bases. V shed 5 bases and J 5 bases; nucleotides not matched to a gene: 6. Per the germline V gene, CDR1 is MNHEY and CDR2 is SMNVEV (reference sequence). The length of the CDR3 is 16 residues. The CDR3 DNA is TGTGCCAGCAGTCCCTCTAGCGGGAGGGCAACCGGGGAGCTGTTTTTT. Amino acids: CASSPSSGRATGELFF.

The CDR3 nucleotides read TGTGCCAGCAGCGTTGGAACGGGTCCCGACGAGCAGTACTTC. Protein sequence: CASSVGTGPDEQYF. J is TRBJ2-7 and V is TRBV9, with D unresolved. V dropped 2 bases and J dropped 5 bases, with 14 bases sitting between them. The CDR3 has 14 amino acids. Germline values: CDR1 SGDLS, CDR2 YYNGEE. The entire variable domain, with the rest obtained from reference TRBV9 and TRBJ2-7, is as follows: DSGVTQTPKHLITATGQRVTLRCSPRSGDLSVYWYQQSLDQGLQFLIQYYNGEERAKGNILERFSAQQFPDLHSELNLSSLELGDSALYFCASSVGTGPDEQYFGPGTRLTVT.

The chain joins TRBV5-4 to TRBJ2-5; 10 nucleotides line up with TRBD2. This CDR3 spans 18 amino acids. After removal of 9 bases from V and 1 base from J, the junction contained 18 bases not matched to a gene. Germline values: CDR1 SGHNT, CDR2 YYREEE (reference sequence). The CDR3 region has the DNA TGTGCCACCCTCCGCCGGGCTAGCGGGAGTGGGGCCCAAGAGACCCAGTACTTC. This translates into CATLRRASGSGAQETQYF.

This rearrangement joins TRBV25-1 to TRBJ1-4; 9 nucleotides match TRBD1. The CDR3 covers 16 residues. Per the germline V gene, CDR1 is MGHDK and CDR2 is SYGVNS. The V and J ends lost 3 bases and 4 bases, in that order; junction bases with no gene match: 6. CDR3 nucleotides: TGTGCCAGCAGTGATGGGACAGGGCGGGTTAATGAAAAACTGTTTTTT. Translated: CASSDGTGRVNEKLFF.

V is TRBV7-2 and J is TRBJ2-7, with 7 bases matching TRBD2. The CDR3 covers 16 residues. CDR1 and CDR2 (germline): SGHTA, FQGNSA. The V segment lost 1 base and the J segment 1 base; nucleotides outside the gene matches: 7. The CDR3 loop is CASSLGVRERSYEQYF. The DNA for the CDR3 is TGTGCCAGCAGCTTAGGGGTGCGGGAGAGGTCCTACGAGCAGTACTTC. Combining the CDR3 with reference TRBV7-2 and TRBJ2-7 gives the whole variable domain GAGVSQSPSNKVTEKGKDVELRCDPISGHTALYWYRQSLGQGLEFLIYFQGNSAPDKSGLPSDRFSAERTGGSVSTLTIQRTQQEDSAVYLCASSLGVRERSYEQYFGPGTRLTVT.

The chain links TRBV3-1 (or the pseudogene TRBV3-2) to TRBJ2-1, with 7 nucleotides matching TRBD2. The trim removed 4 bases at V and 0 bases at J, leaving 27 bases unmatched. Germline CDR1 reads LGHDT; CDR2 reads YNNKEL (reference sequence). The CDR3 contains 23 residues. The CDR3 coding sequence is TGTGCCAGCAGCCTCGCCGGGACGGGGGGAACCTTTACAGAATTTTACTCCTACAATGAGCAGTTCTTC. Translating it yields CASSLAGTGGTFTEFYSYNEQFF.